Following are 11 T cell receptor beta chains from one sample sequenced in a study of T cells in Graves' hyperthyroidism and ophthalmopathy. The source material, RNA transcripts, was used to amplify TCR beta CDR3 regions. The HTBI primer set served for first-round RT-PCR of the TCR CDR3. MiXCR, run by TCRdb on the multiplex PCR reads, gives a single entry per CDR3 protein. The data show approximately 640,000 distinct CDR3 sequences, 45% seen once. The sample comprised peripheral blood or thyroid tissue (not recorded which). The receptors shown here come from an adult man with Graves' disease, either hyperthyroidism or ophthalmopathy (not recorded which).

The chain recombines TRBV24-1 with TRBJ2-7; 9 bases are a match to TRBD1. The CDR3 is made up of 16 amino acids. After removal of 7 bases from V and 1 base from J, the junction contained 10 bases not matched to a gene. Germline V gives CDR1 KGHDR, CDR2 SFDVKD. CDR3 residues: CATSSYGTGYSYEQYF. The CDR3 DNA is TGTGCCACCAGCAGCTACGGGACAGGGTATTCCTACGAGCAGTACTTC.

V and J are TRBV9 and TRBJ1-3; D call uncertain. Germline lookup yields CDR1 SGDLS and CDR2 YYNGEE. This CDR3 is built from 14 residues. Trimming shortened V by 2 bases and J by 4 bases, and 10 bases separated the two germline ends. The CDR3 spells CASSVEQQGNTIYF. In DNA, the CDR3 is TGTGCCAGCAGCGTGGAACAGCAAGGAAACACCATATATTTT.

This chain uses TRBV5-1 with TRBJ1-4; unclear D gene. Germline loops: CDR1 SGHRS, CDR2 YFSETQ. With 4 bases removed from V and 0 bases from J, the gap between germline ends came to 7 bases. The CDR3 is 14 residues long. CDR3 nucleotides: TGCGCCAGCAGCCCTAAAGCAACTAATGAAAAACTGTTTTTT. Amino acids: CASSPKATNEKLFF.

The rearrangement links TRBV29-1 to TRBJ1-3; TRBD1 matches 7 bases. The CDR3 is 13 residues long. Germline V CDR1 and CDR2: SQVTM, ANQGSEA. The CDR3 reads CSRQGGTGNTIYF. The CDR3 DNA reads as TGCAGTCGACAGGGAGGGACTGGAAACACCATATATTTT.

This clonotype came up a few times. At one end the junction does not follow the germline gene, possibly because of a read error. The chain employs TRBV19 and TRBJ1-4, with D possibly matching TRBD1 (5 bases). Germline lookup yields CDR1 LNHDA and CDR2 SQIVND (reference sequence). The CDR3 covers 16 residues. The CDR3: CASTPDRQPTNEKLFF. CDR3 DNA sequence: TGCGCCAGCACGCCCGATAGACAGCCAACTAATGAAAAACTGTTTTTT.

This clonotype was detected a few times. This rearrangement joins TRBV2 to TRBJ1-3; unclear D gene. CDR1 is SNHLY, CDR2 FYNNEI, per germline. Trimming removed 5 bases at V and 5 bases at J, with 16 bases between. The CDR3 sequence is 15 residues long. This chain's CDR3 is CASSYSNEDRNTIYF. CDR3 bases: TGTGCCAGCAGTTACTCGAACGAAGATCGAAACACCATATATTTT.

On this clonotype itself: At one boundary the junction diverges from the germline segment, which might be a read error. J is TRBJ1-2 and V is TRBV5-1; 7 bases fit TRBD1. The CDR3 spans 16 residues. Germline V gives CDR1 SGHRS, CDR2 YFSETQ. Here the CDR3 reads CASSLDGTDNNYGYTF. In DNA, the CDR3 is TGTGCCAGCAGCTTGGATGGGACAGACAACAACTATGGCTACACCTTC.

This clonotype was picked up many times. V gene TRBV7-2 combines with J gene TRBJ1-4, with D possibly TRBD1 on 5 matching bases. The V gene's germline CDR1 is SGHTA and CDR2 FQGNSA. The CDR3 runs 12 residues. V was shortened by 5 bases and J by 14 bases, with 15 bases between the two germline ends. The CDR3 DNA reads TGTGCCAGCAGCCCTATTGGGGGATGGCTGTTTTTT. This gives the protein CASSPIGGWLFF.

This clonotype was counted ten times or more. The rearrangement uses TRBV24-1 and TRBJ1-1; D uncertain. The germline CDR1 and CDR2 sequences are KGHDR and SFDVKD. V lost 7 bases, J lost 2 bases, and 7 bases lay in between. The CDR3 runs to 12 residues. CDR3 loop: CATRGGNTEAFF. For the CDR3, the DNA is TGTGCCACCAGGGGCGGAAACACTGAAGCTTTCTTT.

This clonotype was seen many times. The chain has TRBV9 and TRBJ1-6; no clear D. V was cut by 3 bases and J by 7 bases, with 11 bases left in between. Per germline, CDR1 SGDLS and CDR2 YYNGEE. This CDR3 contains 14 residues. CDR3 in DNA: TGTGCCAGCAGCGCTGGACTGACCAATTCACCCCTCCACTTT. Protein: CASSAGLTNSPLHF.

The chain joins TRBV20-1 to TRBJ1-5, with 7 positions matching TRBD1. The CDR3 is 15 amino acids. Germline V gene lookup returns CDR1 DFQATT and CDR2 SNEGSKA (reference sequence). The J segment lost 5 bases and the V segment lost 0 bases, leaving 7 bases of the junction unmatched. CDR3 bases: TGCAGTGCTAGAGAGACAGGGAGGTCTTATCAGCCCCAGCATTTT. The encoded protein is CSARETGRSYQPQHF.